These 20 T cell receptor beta chains share one sample of origin, sequenced in a study of blood T cell repertoires in COVID-19. Profiling relied on immunoSEQ multiplex PCR, and the TCRdb table lists in-frame clones only, not all of them. The data show about 180,000 clones, approximately 89% seen once. The sample comprised PBMCs or T cells enriched from blood (not recorded which). Receptors were obtained from a man aged 40-50 years who had recovered from COVID-19.

The chain couples TRBV6-1 to TRBJ1-5; no definite D call. The CDR3 runs 15 residues. Trimming took 0 bases from V and 4 from J, leaving 10 bases between them. Germline CDR1 and CDR2: MNHNS and SASEGT. In nucleotides, the CDR3 is TGTGCCAGCAGTGAAGCGCGATTTCCTAATCAGCCCCAGCATTTT. Encoded protein: CASSEARFPNQPQHF.

This clone appeared once. This chain uses TRBV19 with TRBJ1-2; TRBD1 might be the D (5 bases). V lost 3 bases and J lost 4, with 18 bases in between. CDR1 LNHDA and CDR2 SQIVND come from the germline V gene (reference sequence). The CDR3 runs 16 residues. CDR3 bases: TGTGCCAGTAGTATGGAAGTTTCAGGGTACGGCTATGGCTACACCTTC. Its translation is CASSMEVSGYGYGYTF.

This sequence joins TRBV28 and TRBJ1-2; D is ambiguous. The CDR3 loop spans 15 amino acids. V gave up 7 bases and J gave up 0 bases, with 15 bases separating them. The germline V gene encodes CDR1 MDHEN and CDR2 SYDVKM. CDR3 in DNA: TGTGCCAGCAAACTGGTACAAACTACTAACTATGGCTACACCTTC. Translation gives CASKLVQTTNYGYTF.

This clone was counted a few times. CDR3 nucleotide sequence: TGCGCCAGCAGCCAAGATTCGGGAGGGGCTTGGGGCAATCAGCCCCAGCATTTT. Protein product: CASSQDSGGAWGNQPQHF. The chain employs TRBV4-1 and TRBJ1-5, with D possibly TRBD1 on 5 matching bases. Germline values: CDR1 MGHRA, CDR2 YSYEKL. V lost 0 bases, J lost 2 bases, and 17 bases lay in between. The CDR3 is 18 residues long.

The gene calls are TRBV9 and TRBJ2-2; 8 positions agree with TRBD1. Germline CDR1 SGDLS, CDR2 YYNGEE. The CDR3 runs to 15 residues. The trim removed 1 base at V and 3 bases at J, leaving 2 bases unmatched. CDR3 DNA: TGTGCCAGCAGCGTACAGGGGGCGGACACCGGGGAGCTGTTTTTT. It translates to CASSVQGADTGELFF.

The J gene is TRBJ2-7, the V gene TRBV5-1; 9 bases map to TRBD1. V shed 3 bases and J 5 bases; nucleotides not matched to a gene: 9. The CDR3 is made up of 15 amino acids. The germline gives CDR1 SGHRS, CDR2 YFSETQ. The CDR3 protein is CASSSTGTGHHEQYF. CDR3 sequence (DNA): TGCGCCAGCAGCTCTACCGGGACAGGGCACCACGAGCAGTACTTC.

The chain has TRBV30 and TRBJ2-7; weak D call: TRBD1 (5 bases). The germline CDR1 and CDR2 sequences are GTSNPN and SVGIG (reference sequence). CDR3 length equals 13 residues. Between the trimmed V and J ends, which lost 0 bases and 7 bases, there was a span of 13 bases. CDR3 in DNA: TGTGCCTGGAGTGTAGGGGCCGAAAGAGAGCAGTACTTC. Protein: CAWSVGAEREQYF.

A few counts support this clone. The V gene is TRBV3-1 (or the pseudogene TRBV3-2), the J gene TRBJ2-7; 7 bases agree with TRBD2. The CDR3 runs 16 residues. Germline V gene sequence: CDR1 LGHDT, CDR2 YNNKEL (reference sequence). Trimming at V came to 0 bases and at J to 1 base, leaving 6 bases not matched to a gene. Here the CDR3 reads CASSQDAPSGSYEQYF. CDR3 nucleotide sequence: TGTGCCAGCAGCCAAGACGCTCCTAGCGGATCCTACGAGCAGTACTTC.

The chain is built from TRBV4-1 and TRBJ1-2, with D uncertain. Germline V gives CDR1 MGHRA, CDR2 YSYEKL. The CDR3 covers 15 residues. The ends were cut back, 3 bases at V and 1 base at J, with 12 bases in the middle. The CDR3 sequence: CASSQGGGSNYGYTF. The CDR3 DNA sequence: TGCGCCAGCAGCCAGGGAGGTGGGAGTAACTATGGCTACACCTTC.

The V and J genes are TRBV2 and TRBJ2-7, with D possibly TRBD1 on 6 matching bases. Germline CDR1 SNHLY, CDR2 FYNNEI. The CDR3 is 16 residues long. V shed 5 bases and J shed 2 bases, with 19 bases lying between them. The CDR3 DNA reads TGTGCCAGCAGTAAGTCGACAGGACTCGCCGCCTACGAGCAGTACTTC. Translating gives CASSKSTGLAAYEQYF.

The CDR3 nucleotides read TGCAGCGTTGTCGGGGTTGCGAACACCGGGGAGCTGTTTTTT. Translating it yields CSVVGVANTGELFF. V usage is TRBV29-1 and J usage is TRBJ2-2; TRBD2 is a possible D gene (5 bases). V gave up 4 bases and J gave up 0 bases, with 9 bases separating them. This CDR3 contains 14 residues. CDR1 SQVTM and CDR2 ANQGSEA come from the germline V gene.

This rearrangement joins TRBV19 to TRBJ2-3; TRBD2 might be the D (6 bases). This CDR3 is 14 amino acids long. Germline V gene data show CDR1 as LNHDA and CDR2 as SQIVND (reference sequence). V was trimmed by 5 bases and J by 0 bases, leaving 9 bases between them. This chain's CDR3 is CASSRGESTDTQYF. The CDR3 DNA reads TGTGCCAGTAGTCGCGGGGAAAGCACAGATACGCAGTATTTT.

The chain joins TRBV30 to TRBJ2-3; 7 bases match TRBD2. The germline V gene has CDR1 GTSNPN and CDR2 SVGIG (reference sequence). J was trimmed by 4 bases and V by 4 bases; bases with no gene match: 11. The CDR3 spans 15 residues. CDR3 nucleotide sequence: TGTGCCTGGACCTTAGGACTAGTGAGCCCAGATACGCAGTATTTT. It codes for CAWTLGLVSPDTQYF. Variable domain in full (rest from reference TRBV30 and TRBJ2-3): SQTIHQWPATLVQPVGSPLSLECTVEGTSNPNLYWYRQAAGRGLQLLFYSVGIGQISSEVPQNLSASRPQDRQFILSSKKLLLSDSGFYLCAWTLGLVSPDTQYFGPGTRLTVL.

V gene TRBV4-1 combines with J gene TRBJ1-1, with D tentatively TRBD1 (6 bases). Trimming pared 1 base from V and 2 bases from J, leaving 11 bases between. Germline CDR1 reads MGHRA; CDR2 reads YSYEKL. The CDR3 runs to 15 residues. The CDR3 bases are TGCGCCAGCAGCCAAGGGGACAATGAAAACACTGAAGCTTTCTTT. This gives the protein CASSQGDNENTEAFF.

The V and J genes are TRBV27 and TRBJ2-5, with TRBD2 as a possible D gene (5 bases). The CDR3 loop spans 15 amino acids. The V and J ends lost 2 bases and 5 bases respectively, with 15 bases between them. Germline CDR1 is MNHEY and CDR2 is SMNVEV (reference sequence). The CDR3 protein is CASSLGGRIGETQYF. DNA for the CDR3: TGTGCCAGCAGTTTAGGAGGCAGGATCGGTGAGACCCAGTACTTC.

The chain has TRBV27 and TRBJ1-2; 11 positions match TRBD1. There are 14 residues in the CDR3. V lost 5 bases and J lost 8; bases outside the gene matches: 7. Looked up from germline, CDR1 is MNHEY and CDR2 is SMNVEV (reference sequence). The CDR3, as DNA: TGTGCCAGCAGTCCCGGACAGGGGGCGGAGGGCTACACCTTC. Protein sequence: CASSPGQGAEGYTF.

V is TRBV5-6 and J is TRBJ1-3; D perhaps matches TRBD1 (5 bases). This CDR3 region has 15 residues. V was trimmed by 2 bases and J by 0 bases, leaving 9 bases between them. CDR1 is SGHDT and CDR2 is YYEEEE in the germline V gene. This CDR3 reads CASSLRQNSGNTIYF. The DNA for the CDR3 is TGTGCCAGCAGCTTACGACAGAACTCTGGAAACACCATATATTTT.

This sequence joins TRBV27 and TRBJ2-7; 7 positions match TRBD1. J was trimmed by 3 bases and V by 9 bases; bases with no gene match: 5. From germline, CDR1 is MNHEY and CDR2 SMNVEV (reference sequence). This CDR3 is 12 amino acids long. The CDR3 region has the DNA TGTGCCAGATCAGGGGGAAGCTACGAGCAGTACTTC. Protein: CARSGGSYEQYF.

This clone was counted a few times. As DNA, the CDR3 is TGTGCCAGCAGCTTTTCTGCGGGGCCCCAGCATTTT. Its translation: CASSFSAGPQHF. The chain couples TRBV11-3 to TRBJ1-5, with D unresolved. CDR3 length: 12 residues. Trimming stripped 3 bases from V and 9 bases from J, with 9 bases between. The germline V gene has CDR1 SGHNT and CDR2 YENEEA.

The J gene is TRBJ1-4, the V gene TRBV12-3 or TRBV12-4; the match to TRBD1 covers 7 bases. There are 13 residues in the CDR3. Losses at the gene ends were 4 bases for V and 4 bases for J; bases not matched to a gene: 0. CDR3 nucleotide sequence: TGTGCCAGCAGTTCAGGGGGTAATGAAAAACTGTTTTTT. Protein product: CASSSGGNEKLFF.